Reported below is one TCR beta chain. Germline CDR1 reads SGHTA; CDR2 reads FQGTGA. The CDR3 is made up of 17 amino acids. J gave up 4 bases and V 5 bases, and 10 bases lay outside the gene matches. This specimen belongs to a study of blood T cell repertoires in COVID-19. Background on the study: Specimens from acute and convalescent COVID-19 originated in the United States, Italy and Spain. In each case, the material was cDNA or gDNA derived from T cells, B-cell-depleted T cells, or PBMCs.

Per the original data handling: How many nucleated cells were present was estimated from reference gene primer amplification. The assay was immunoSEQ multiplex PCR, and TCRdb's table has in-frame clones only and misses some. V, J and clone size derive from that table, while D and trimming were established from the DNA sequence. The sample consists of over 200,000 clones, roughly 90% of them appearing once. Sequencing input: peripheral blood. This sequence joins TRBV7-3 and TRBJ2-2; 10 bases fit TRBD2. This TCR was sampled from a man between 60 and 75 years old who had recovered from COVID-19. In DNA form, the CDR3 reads TGTGCCAGCAGCAAACTCCCCAGCGGGGGGGCCACCGGGGAGCTGTTTTTT. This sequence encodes CASSKLPSGGATGELFF.